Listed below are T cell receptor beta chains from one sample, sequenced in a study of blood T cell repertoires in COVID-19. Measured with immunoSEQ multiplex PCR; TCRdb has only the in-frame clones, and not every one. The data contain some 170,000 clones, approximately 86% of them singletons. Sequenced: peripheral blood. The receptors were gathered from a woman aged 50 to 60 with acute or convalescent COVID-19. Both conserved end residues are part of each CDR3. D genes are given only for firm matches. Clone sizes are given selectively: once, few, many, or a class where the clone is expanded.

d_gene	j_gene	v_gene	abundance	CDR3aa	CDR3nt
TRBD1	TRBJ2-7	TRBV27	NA	CASSTDRDRGYEQYF	TGTGCCAGCTCAACAGACCGGGACAGGGGTTACGAGCAGTACTTC
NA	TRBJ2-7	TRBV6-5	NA	CASRYGAASYEQYF	TGTGCCAGCAGGTATGGAGCGGCCTCCTACGAGCAGTACTTC
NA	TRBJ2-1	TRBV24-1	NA	CATSDWPYNEQFF	TGTGCCACCAGTGACTGGCCCTACAATGAGCAGTTCTTC
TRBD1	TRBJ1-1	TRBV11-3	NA	CASSTNAGGPSVNTEAFF	TGTGCCAGCAGCACAAACGCAGGGGGTCCTAGTGTGAACACTGAAGCTTTCTTT
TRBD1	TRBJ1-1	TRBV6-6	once	CASSRTNPGQLMNTEAFF	TGTGCCAGCAGCCGAACCAATCCGGGACAGCTCATGAACACTGAAGCTTTCTTT
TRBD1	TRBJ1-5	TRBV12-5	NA	CASGLGPWAGGVGNQPQHF	TGTGCTAGTGGTTTGGGCCCCTGGGCAGGGGGCGTCGGCAATCAGCCCCAGCATTTT
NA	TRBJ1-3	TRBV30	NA	CAWSVHGSGFSGNTIYF	TGTGCCTGGAGTGTACATGGGTCAGGTTTCTCTGGAAACACCATATATTTT
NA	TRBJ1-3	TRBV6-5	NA	CASTAKGDTIYF	TGTGCCAGCACCGCTAAGGGGGACACCATATATTTT
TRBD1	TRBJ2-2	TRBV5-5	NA	CASSLVRTGVRTGELFF	TGTGCCAGCAGCTTGGTGAGGACAGGGGTGAGGACCGGGGAGCTGTTTTTT
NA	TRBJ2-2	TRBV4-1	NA	CASRQLERMNTGELFF	TGCGCCAGCAGGCAACTAGAGCGGATGAACACCGGGGAGCTGTTTTTT
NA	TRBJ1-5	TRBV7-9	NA	CASSLGTVTNQPQHF	TGTGCCAGCAGCTTAGGGACAGTTACCAATCAGCCCCAGCATTTT
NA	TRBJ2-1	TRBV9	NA	CASSGFSEQFF	TGTGCCAGCAGCGGCTTTAGTGAGCAGTTCTTC
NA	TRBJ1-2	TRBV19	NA	CASSESGGQNYGYTF	TGTGCCAGTAGTGAATCCGGCGGCCAGAACTATGGCTACACCTTC
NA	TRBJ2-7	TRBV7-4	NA	CASSFVLGRPYEQYF	TGTGCCAGCAGCTTCGTCCTAGGAAGGCCCTACGAGCAGTACTTC
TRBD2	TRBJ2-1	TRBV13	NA	CASSSGLAGASEQFF	TGTGCCAGCAGCTCGGGACTAGCGGGTGCCTCCGAGCAGTTCTTC
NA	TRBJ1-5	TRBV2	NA	CASSGTSYSNQPQHF	TGTGCCAGCAGTGGGACAAGTTATAGCAATCAGCCCCAGCATTTT
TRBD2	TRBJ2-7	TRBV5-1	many	CASSLTSAPGYEQYF	TGCGCCAGCAGCTTGACTAGCGCCCCTGGCTACGAGCAGTACTTC
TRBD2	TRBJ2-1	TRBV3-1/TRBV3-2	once	CASSTRTSPEGEQFF	TGTGCCAGCAGCACCCGGACTAGCCCCGAGGGGGAGCAGTTCTTC
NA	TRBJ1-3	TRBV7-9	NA	CASSRISPGGSGNTIYF	TGTGCCAGCAGCCGAATATCACCCGGGGGGAGTGGGAACACCATATATTTT
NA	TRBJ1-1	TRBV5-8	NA	CASRLGGTEAFF	TGTGCCAGCAGACTAGGGGGTACTGAAGCTTTCTTT
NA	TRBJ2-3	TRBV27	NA	CASSLSISTDTQYF	TGTGCCAGCAGTTTGAGCATCAGCACAGATACGCAGTATTTT
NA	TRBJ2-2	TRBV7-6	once	CASSLVRGIRGGSDTGELFF	TGTGCCAGCAGCTTAGTGCGCGGTATCAGGGGAGGGTCGGACACCGGGGAGCTGTTTTTT
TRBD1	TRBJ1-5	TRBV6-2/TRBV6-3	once	CASSWTGAQPQHF	TGTGCCAGCAGTTGGACAGGGGCTCAGCCCCAGCATTTT
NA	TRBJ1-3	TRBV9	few	CASSNGRNPGNTIYF	TGTGCCAGCAGTAACGGTCGTAACCCGGGGAACACCATATATTTT
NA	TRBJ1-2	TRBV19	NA	CASSIQGPYGYTF	TGTGCCAGTAGTATACAGGGGCCCTATGGCTACACCTTC
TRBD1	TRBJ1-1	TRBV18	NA	CASSPIAPGTGVGTEAFF	TGTGCCAGCTCACCAATTGCGCCCGGGACAGGGGTTGGAACTGAAGCTTTCTTT
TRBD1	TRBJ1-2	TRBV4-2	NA	CASSPPGQEVHRDYTF	TGTGCCAGCAGCCCGCCGGGACAGGAAGTCCATAGAGACTACACCTTC
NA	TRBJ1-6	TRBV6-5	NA	CASSYSSGGLGGPLHF	TGTGCCAGCAGTTACTCCTCGGGGGGATTGGGAGGACCCCTCCACTTT
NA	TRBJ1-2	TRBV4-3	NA	CASSQVRGTGPYGYTF	TGCGCCAGCAGCCAAGTTCGCGGGACGGGTCCCTATGGCTACACCTTC
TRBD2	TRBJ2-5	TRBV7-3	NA	CASSFSGAQETQYF	TGTGCCAGCAGCTTTAGCGGGGCCCAAGAGACCCAGTACTTC
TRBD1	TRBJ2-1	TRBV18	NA	CASSPTGPNEQFF	TGTGCCAGCTCCCCGACAGGGCCCAATGAGCAGTTCTTC
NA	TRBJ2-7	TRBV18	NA	CASSPSLSYEQYF	TGTGCCAGCTCACCGAGCCTCTCCTACGAGCAGTACTTC
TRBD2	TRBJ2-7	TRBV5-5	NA	CASRRTSGGYEQYF	TGTGCCAGCAGGCGGACTAGCGGGGGCTACGAGCAGTACTTC
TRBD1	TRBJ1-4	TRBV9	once	CASSATGGYEKLFF	TGTGCCAGCAGTGCGACAGGGGGTTATGAAAAACTGTTTTTT
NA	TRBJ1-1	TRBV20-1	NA	CSASVPNGGLAFF	TGCAGTGCTAGTGTCCCCAACGGGGGGTTAGCTTTCTTT
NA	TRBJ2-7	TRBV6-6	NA	CASSSGIYEQYF	TGTGCCAGCAGTTCCGGGATCTACGAGCAGTACTTC
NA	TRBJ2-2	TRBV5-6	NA	CASSLVGQGTGELFF	TGTGCCAGCAGCTTGGTGGGCCAGGGGACCGGGGAGCTGTTTTTT
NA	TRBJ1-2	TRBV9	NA	CASSSQGLAYGYTF	TGTGCCAGCAGCTCACAGGGTTTAGCCTATGGCTACACCTTC